The rows below give T cell receptor beta chains drawn from one sample of a study of blood T cell repertoires in COVID-19. Sequencing was performed with immunoSEQ multiplex PCR; in TCRdb, only in-frame clones are kept and a portion is missing. The sample holds more than 250,000 clones, 75% to 90% seen once. The sample was PBMCs or T cells enriched from blood (not recorded which). These TCRs come from a man aged 30 to 39 who had recovered from COVID-19. CDR3s include the opening cysteine and the closing phenylalanine or tryptophan. D genes are given only for firm matches. Rows may omit the clone size; those that give it use once, few, many or a size class.

v_call	j_call	d_call	clone_size	cdr3_aa	cdr3_nt
TRBV4-2	TRBJ1-3	TRBD1	once	CASSQGRGPGNTIYF	TGTGCCAGCAGCCAAGGGAGGGGGCCTGGAAACACCATATATTTT
TRBV27	TRBJ2-2	.	.	CASRWTLNTGELFF	TGTGCCAGCAGGTGGACACTGAACACCGGGGAGCTGTTTTTT
TRBV5-1	TRBJ2-7	TRBD1	.	CASRIGQAFSYEQYF	TGCGCCAGCAGAATCGGACAGGCATTCTCCTACGAGCAGTACTTC
TRBV19	TRBJ2-5	.	once	CASSIDHDKQETQYF	TGTGCCAGTAGTATAGATCACGACAAACAAGAGACCCAGTACTTC
TRBV6-5	TRBJ1-6	.	.	CASMEGLDSPLHF	TGTGCCAGCATGGAGGGGCTGGATTCACCCCTCCACTTT
TRBV23-1	TRBJ1-5	.	.	CASSQSKAVNQPQHF	TGCGCCAGCAGTCAATCGAAGGCGGTCAATCAGCCCCAGCATTTT
TRBV18	TRBJ2-1	TRBD2	.	CASSPGTSDEQFF	TGTGCCAGCTCACCAGGGACTAGCGATGAGCAGTTCTTC
TRBV5-1	TRBJ1-1	TRBD1	.	CASSSDRVTNTEAFF	TGCGCCAGCAGCTCGGACAGGGTGACGAACACTGAAGCTTTCTTT
TRBV3-1/TRBV3-2	TRBJ2-5	TRBD1	.	CASSQGTTGRLETQYF	TGTGCCAGCAGCCAAGGTACGACAGGGAGATTGGAGACCCAGTACTTC
TRBV7-9	TRBJ2-2	.	.	CASSASLRTGELFF	TGTGCCAGCAGCGCGTCCCTCCGGACCGGGGAGCTGTTTTTT
TRBV5-1	TRBJ2-7	.	.	CASSAQGSQGEQYF	TGCGCCAGCAGCGCACAGGGATCCCAGGGGGAGCAGTACTTC
TRBV18	TRBJ2-3	.	.	CASSRRGTDTQYF	TGTGCCAGCTCAAGAAGAGGCACAGATACGCAGTATTTT
TRBV6-5	TRBJ1-5	TRBD1	.	CASRTGRGSNQPQHF	TGTGCCAGCAGGACAGGGCGCGGTAGCAATCAGCCCCAGCATTTT
TRBV6-5	TRBJ1-1	.	.	CASRNRVGVTEAFF	TGTGCCAGCAGAAACAGGGTAGGGGTGACTGAAGCTTTCTTT
TRBV7-6	TRBJ1-3	.	.	CASSSGLNTIYF	TGTGCCAGCAGCTCGGGTTTAAACACCATATATTTT
TRBV25-1	TRBJ2-7	.	.	CASSALGLDNEQYF	TGTGCCAGCAGTGCCCTGGGGCTGGACAACGAGCAGTACTTC
TRBV2	TRBJ2-7	TRBD1	.	CASREGQGISYEQYF	TGTGCCAGCAGAGAGGGACAGGGGATCTCCTACGAGCAGTACTTC
TRBV19	TRBJ2-2	TRBD2	.	CASSPRTSGGVEPTGELFF	TGTGCCAGTAGTCCGAGGACTAGCGGGGGGGTGGAGCCTACCGGGGAGCTGTTTTTT
TRBV7-8	TRBJ1-5	.	.	CASSPPGIRNQPQHF	TGTGCCAGCAGCCCACCGGGGATAAGAAATCAGCCCCAGCATTTT
TRBV7-9	TRBJ1-2	.	.	CASSPRTGNYGYTF	TGTGCCAGCAGCCCTCGGACGGGGAACTATGGCTACACCTTC
TRBV13	TRBJ2-5	TRBD2	.	CASSLMTGGPRETQYF	TGTGCCAGCAGCTTAATGACGGGGGGGCCGCGGGAGACCCAGTACTTC
TRBV6-5	TRBJ2-5	.	.	CASSPRPKVTQYF	TGTGCCAGCAGTCCGCGGCCTAAAGTCACCCAGTACTTC
TRBV9	TRBJ1-1	TRBD1	.	CASSVTGQGNTEAFF	TGTGCCAGCAGCGTTACGGGACAGGGGAACACTGAAGCTTTCTTT
TRBV6-7	TRBJ1-6	.	.	CASSFKLRSSYNSPLHF	TGTGCCAGCAGTTTTAAGTTGAGGAGCTCCTATAATTCACCCCTCCACTTT
TRBV3-1/TRBV3-2	TRBJ1-1	.	.	CASGGGEVEAFF	TGTGCCAGCGGGGGAGGGGAAGTTGAAGCTTTCTTT
TRBV4-3	TRBJ1-4	.	.	CASSPDSFFSGALTRRDEKLFF	TGCGCCAGCAGCCCGGACTCCTTCTTCTCCGGGGCGCTAACCAGGAGGGATGAAAAACTGTTTTTT
TRBV10-3	TRBJ1-4	.	.	CAISESGRGNEKLFF	TGTGCCATCAGTGAGTCGGGCAGGGGTAATGAAAAACTGTTTTTT
TRBV7-3	TRBJ2-7	.	few	CASSTDSSSYEQYF	TGTGCCAGCAGCACAGACAGTAGTTCCTACGAGCAGTACTTC
TRBV5-1	TRBJ1-4	TRBD1	.	CASSDSTGPFEKLFF	TGCGCCAGCAGCGATTCGACAGGGCCATTTGAAAAACTGTTTTTT
TRBV23-1	TRBJ2-3	TRBD1	.	CASSQSWTGKGTDTQYF	TGCGCCAGCAGTCAATCGTGGACAGGGAAGGGCACAGATACGCAGTATTTT
TRBV9	TRBJ2-3	.	.	CASSARRGPTDTQYF	TGTGCCAGCAGCGCGCGGAGGGGGCCCACAGATACGCAGTATTTT
TRBV2	TRBJ1-4	.	.	CASSGQTATNEKLFF	TGTGCCAGCAGTGGACAGACTGCAACTAATGAAAAACTGTTTTTT
TRBV9	TRBJ2-1	TRBD1	.	CASSAAQTGKRYNEQFF	TGTGCCAGCAGCGCCGCTCAGACAGGGAAGCGCTACAATGAGCAGTTCTTC
TRBV15	TRBJ1-1	.	.	CATSRVLTGYTEAFF	TGTGCCACCAGCAGAGTACTTACAGGGTACACTGAAGCTTTCTTT
TRBV4-3	TRBJ2-7	.	.	CASSQEVAVASYEQYF	TGCGCCAGCAGCCAAGAAGTAGCGGTTGCTTCCTACGAGCAGTACTTC
TRBV5-1	TRBJ1-2	.	few	CASSIGGQRYGYTF	TGCGCCAGCAGCATCGGGGGGCAAAGATATGGCTACACCTTC
TRBV10-1	TRBJ1-5	.	.	CASPAGGWVIQPQHF	TGCGCCAGCCCCGCGGGGGGTTGGGTAATTCAGCCCCAGCATTTT
TRBV19	TRBJ1-2	.	few	CASSRGMSGYTF	TGTGCCAGTAGTCGGGGGATGAGCGGCTACACCTTC
TRBV3-1/TRBV3-2	TRBJ2-7	TRBD1	.	CASSHRDRGGEQYF	TGTGCCAGCAGCCACCGGGACAGGGGAGGCGAGCAGTACTTC
TRBV5-1	TRBJ2-2	.	.	CASSLDRVAGELFF	TGCGCCAGCAGCTTGGACAGGGTGGCCGGGGAGCTGTTTTTT
TRBV3-1/TRBV3-2	TRBJ1-5	.	.	CASSSQESGGAPQHF	TGTGCCAGCAGCTCTCAAGAATCGGGGGGAGCCCCCCAGCATTTT
TRBV19	TRBJ1-2	.	.	CASSWEEGYYTF	TGTGCCAGTAGTTGGGAGGAAGGGTACTACACCTTC
TRBV30	TRBJ1-1	TRBD1	few	CAWSPGQVSSYTEAFF	TGTGCCTGGAGTCCAGGACAGGTTTCTAGCTACACTGAAGCTTTCTTT